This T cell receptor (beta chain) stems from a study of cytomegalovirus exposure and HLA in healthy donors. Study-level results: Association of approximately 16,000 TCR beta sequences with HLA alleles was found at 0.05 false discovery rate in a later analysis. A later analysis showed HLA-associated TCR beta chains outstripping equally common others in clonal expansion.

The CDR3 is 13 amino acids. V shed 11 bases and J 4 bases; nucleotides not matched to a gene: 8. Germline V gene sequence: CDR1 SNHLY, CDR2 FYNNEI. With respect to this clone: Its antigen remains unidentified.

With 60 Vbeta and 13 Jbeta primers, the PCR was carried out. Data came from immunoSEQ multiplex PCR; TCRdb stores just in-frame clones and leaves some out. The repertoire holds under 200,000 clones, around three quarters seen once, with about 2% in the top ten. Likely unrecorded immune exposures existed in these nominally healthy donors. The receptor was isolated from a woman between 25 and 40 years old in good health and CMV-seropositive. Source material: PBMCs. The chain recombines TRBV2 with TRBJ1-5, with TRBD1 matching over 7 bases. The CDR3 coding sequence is TGTGCCGGAACGGACAGGAGAAATCAGCCCCAGCATTTT. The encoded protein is CAGTDRRNQPQHF.